The source of this TCR beta chain is a study of cytotoxic CD8 clonotypes in ibrutinib-treated CLL. Study-wide background: Patient counts were around 11 relapsed/refractory, more than 14 treatment-naive and 17 to 18 IGHV unmutated.

Sequencing sought depths of 1 in 200,000 to 1 in 1 million T cells. TCRdb's copy holds only in-frame clones and misses some; the assay was immunoSEQ multiplex PCR. The repertoire holds about 68,000 clones, approximately 70% seen once, with around 5.8% in the top ten. This CDR3 comprises 14 residues. V was pared by 5 bases and J by 4 bases, with 7 bases of the junction left unmatched. CDR1 is SGHTA and CDR2 is FQGTGA in the germline V gene. Study conclusions and caveats: Collection times varied between progressing and sustained-remission patients. The clonality rise at ibrutinib response reflected private clonotype expansion.

Comments on this clone: What it binds is not known.

This TCR derives from a human donor with chronic lymphocytic leukemia. The sample consisted of PBMCs, taken after 12 months of ibrutinib treatment. The V gene is TRBV7-3, the J gene TRBJ1-1; 7 bases line up with TRBD1. This chain's CDR3 is CASSITNRGTEAFF. The CDR3 nucleotides read TGTGCCAGCAGCATCACGAACAGGGGCACTGAAGCTTTCTTT.